This T cell receptor beta chain is drawn from a study of blood T cell repertoires in COVID-19. Germline V gene lookup returns CDR1 LNHNV and CDR2 YYDKDF (reference sequence). The V and J ends lost 0 bases and 5 bases respectively, with 7 bases between them. This CDR3 has 13 residues. The authors' processing: Nucleated cell counts were estimated from reference gene primer amplification. TCRdb keeps only in-frame clones here, not all; method: immunoSEQ multiplex PCR. V, J and clone size reflect that table, while D and trimming were determined from the DNA. This table has 280,000 or so clones, approximately 85% appearing once. Donors were grouped by their self-reported clinical history.

The chain is built from TRBV15 and TRBJ2-5; D is uncertain. Sequencing input: PBMCs or T cells enriched from blood (not recorded which). This receptor was identified in a man under 40 who had recovered from COVID-19. CDR3 in DNA: TGTGCCACCAGCAGAGATTTCGTCGAGACCCAGTACTTC. This translates into CATSRDFVETQYF.